Listed here are 29 T cell receptor beta chains from one sample, sequenced in a study of shared clonotypes between healthy human individuals. The assay was immunoSEQ multiplex PCR, and TCRdb's table has in-frame clones only and misses some. The sample lists 1 million to 1.3 million clones, 75% to 85% seen once, with more than 0.55% in the top ten. The sequencing input was memory CD4+ T cells from PBMCs. Subset given: CD45RA-negative fraction. All receptors derive from a man aged 18 to 30 in good health. Some clones in this sample may be carry-over from other donors' samples.

This chain joins TRBV6-5 and TRBJ1-3; D is uncertain. CDR1 is MNHEY and CDR2 is SVGAGI in the germline V gene. The CDR3 is made up of 14 amino acids. The ends were cut back, 0 bases at V and 3 bases at J, with 6 bases in the middle. The CDR3: CASSYSQNGNTIYF. The CDR3 DNA is TGTGCCAGCAGTTACTCGCAGAATGGAAACACCATATATTTT.

The J gene is TRBJ1-1, the V gene TRBV29-1; no reliable D call. Trimming stripped 2 bases from V and 4 bases from J, with 11 bases between. There are 13 residues in the CDR3. Germline assignment: CDR1 SQVTM and CDR2 ANQGSEA. As DNA, the CDR3 is TGCAGCGTTGAAAGGGTTGAAGGCACTGAAGCTTTCTTT. Its protein is CSVERVEGTEAFF.

Note on this clone: This may come from a read error, since a much larger clone is one base off. The chain combines TRBV2 with TRBJ2-1; D not resolved. CDR1 SNHLY and CDR2 FYNNEI come from the germline V gene. The CDR3 extends over 11 amino acids. Trimming took 4 bases from V and 6 from J, leaving 4 bases between them. The CDR3 DNA reads TGTGCCAGCAGTGTCTTCAATGAGCAGTTCTTC. This sequence encodes CASSVFNEQFF.

The chain combines TRBV6-5 with TRBJ2-1, with 9 bases that match TRBD1. Germline trimming cut 5 bases from V and 10 bases from J; bases unmatched to any gene: 0. This CDR3 contains 11 residues. Germline CDR1 and CDR2: MNHEY and SVGAGI. CDR3 DNA: TGTGCCAGCAGTACAGGGGGCGAGCAGTTCTTC. Translated, it gives CASSTGGEQFF.

V and J are TRBV6-5 and TRBJ1-2, with D hard to call. Germline lookup yields CDR1 MNHEY and CDR2 SVGAGI. CDR3 size: 12 residues. Deletions cut 2 bases from V and 4 bases from J, with 5 bases between. CDR3 residues: CASSYNAYGYTF. DNA of the CDR3: TGTGCCAGCAGTTACAATGCCTATGGCTACACCTTC.

The chain is built from TRBV18 and TRBJ2-1; TRBD1 agrees at 7 bases. V lost 1 base to trimming and J lost 4 bases; unmatched junction nucleotides: 4. Germline V gene data show CDR1 as KGHSH and CDR2 as LQKENI. CDR3 size: 15 residues. The CDR3 DNA sequence: TGTGCCAGCTCACCACAACAGGGGTATTACAATGAGCAGTTCTTC. It yields the protein CASSPQQGYYNEQFF.

This clone was detected a few times. This chain uses TRBV28 with TRBJ1-1, with 8 bases matching TRBD1. The CDR3 is 14 residues long. Germline loops: CDR1 MDHEN, CDR2 SYDVKM. Trimming cost V 6 bases and J 2 bases; bases outside gene matches: 5. The CDR3, as DNA: TGTGCCAGCAGCACGGCAGGGGGCAACACTGAAGCTTTCTTT. Translated, it gives CASSTAGGNTEAFF. Full variable domain (rest looked up from reference TRBV28 and TRBJ1-1): DVKVTQSSRYLVKRTGEKVFLECVQDMDHENMFWYRQDPGLGLRLIYFSYDVKMKEKGDIPEGYSVSREKKERFSLILESASTNQTSMYLCASSTAGGNTEAFFGQGTRLTVV.

This clone was seen at least ten times. This sample also contains other DNA sequences that code for the same CDR3. The chain recombines TRBV28 with TRBJ1-2, with a possible D match to TRBD1 (5 bases). The CDR3 loop spans 12 amino acids. V was shortened by 5 bases and J by 2 bases, with 6 bases between the two germline ends. CDR1 and CDR2 from the germline V gene are MDHEN and SYDVKM. CDR3 DNA sequence: TGTGCCAGCAGTCGGGGGAACTATGGCTACACCTTC. Residues: CASSRGNYGYTF.

Of note for this clone: Other DNA variants within this sample encode the same CDR3. This sequence joins TRBV28 and TRBJ2-3; 7 bases map to TRBD1. This CDR3 spans 15 amino acids. V trimming: 6 bases; J trimming: 1 base; junction bases outside the gene matches: 7. The germline CDR1 and CDR2 sequences are MDHEN and SYDVKM. The DNA for the CDR3 is TGTGCCAGCAGCCCTCCCGGGACAGGCACAGATACGCAGTATTTT. It specifies CASSPPGTGTDTQYF.

CDR3 bases: TGCGCCAGCAGTTCACGCGGACAGTTCTCTGGAAACACCATATATTTT. It translates to CASSSRGQFSGNTIYF. The V gene is TRBV5-1, the J gene TRBJ1-3; weak D call: TRBD1 (6 bases). The CDR3 spans 16 residues. From germline, CDR1 is SGHRS and CDR2 YFSETQ. Trimming cost V 5 bases and J 0 bases, with 15 bases left between them.

This chain joins TRBV18 and TRBJ1-5, with TRBD1 matching 8 bases. The ends lost 4 bases at V and 4 bases at J; junction bases unmatched: 6. The germline V gene has CDR1 KGHSH and CDR2 LQKENI. The length of the CDR3 is 15 residues. The CDR3 protein is CASSLGTGPNQPQHF. In DNA, the CDR3 is TGTGCCAGCTCACTCGGGACAGGTCCTAATCAGCCCCAGCATTTT.

The V call is TRBV9, the J call TRBJ1-1; 8 bases are a match to TRBD1. The germline V gene has CDR1 SGDLS and CDR2 YYNGEE. The CDR3 spans 15 residues. With V trimmed by 0 bases and J by 9 bases, 10 bases remained unmatched. The DNA of the CDR3 is TGTGCCAGCAGCGTAGACGGGACAGGAAAGAATAAAGCTTTCTTT. Its translation is CASSVDGTGKNKAFF. Drawing the rest from reference TRBV9 and TRBJ1-1, the complete variable domain is DSGVTQTPKHLITATGQRVTLRCSPRSGDLSVYWYQQSLDQGLQFLIQYYNGEERAKGNILERFSAQQFPDLHSELNLSSLELGDSALYFCASSVDGTGKNKAFFGQGTRLTVV.

This clone was counted many times. The gene calls are TRBV7-2 and TRBJ1-2, with D possibly TRBD1 on 6 matching bases. CDR3 length equals 14 residues. Germline assignment: CDR1 SGHTA and CDR2 FQGNSA. The germline V and J ends were trimmed by 2 bases and 3 bases, with 10 bases remaining between them. In DNA form, the CDR3 reads TGTGCCAGCAGCTTATTTCAGGGGCACTATGGCTACACCTTC. Translating gives CASSLFQGHYGYTF.

The V call is TRBV14, the J call TRBJ2-5; D is uncertain. V gave up 5 bases and J gave up 4 bases, with 11 bases separating them. Germline-derived CDR1 and CDR2 are SGHDN and FVKESK. The CDR3 contains 13 residues. The CDR3 protein is CASSTWSGETQYF. The CDR3 DNA reads TGTGCCAGCAGCACCTGGAGTGGAGAGACCCAGTACTTC.

The chain is built from TRBV2 and TRBJ2-7; TRBD2 might be the D (6 bases). The CDR3 spans 14 residues. V lost 5 bases, J lost 5 bases, and 16 bases lay in between. Germline assignment: CDR1 SNHLY and CDR2 FYNNEI. The CDR3, as DNA: TGTGCCAGCAGTTCCCTAGCGACGAGGCACGAGCAGTACTTC. Its protein is CASSSLATRHEQYF. Variable domain in full (rest from reference TRBV2 and TRBJ2-7): EPEVTQTPSHQVTQMGQEVILRCVPISNHLYFYWYRQILGQKVEFLVSFYNNEISEKSEIFDDQFSVERPDGSNFTLKIRSTKLEDSAMYFCASSSLATRHEQYFGPGTRLTVT.

The sample holds a few counts of this clone. V gene TRBV18 combines with J gene TRBJ2-5; tentatively, D is TRBD2 (6 bases). V lost 3 bases, J lost 2 bases, and 13 bases lay in between. There are 15 residues in the CDR3. CDR1 is KGHSH, CDR2 LQKENI, per germline. CDR3 loop: CASSPLGSWQETQYF. The CDR3, as DNA: TGTGCCAGCTCACCTCTCGGGAGCTGGCAAGAGACCCAGTACTTC.

This chain joins TRBV18 and TRBJ2-5; D possibly uses TRBD1 or TRBD2 (5 bases each). CDR1 and CDR2 (germline): KGHSH, LQKENI. V dropped 3 bases and J dropped 5 bases, with 10 bases sitting between them. The CDR3 length is 13 residues. Here the CDR3 reads CASSPNEGETQYF. The CDR3, as DNA: TGTGCCAGCTCACCTAATGAGGGGGAGACCCAGTACTTC.

The chain combines TRBV30 with TRBJ2-5; D possibly corresponds to TRBD1 (7 bases). The J call may be mistaken, given a closer DNA end match to TRBJ2-7. Looked up from germline, CDR1 is GTSNPN and CDR2 is SVGIG (reference sequence). The CDR3 has 14 amino acids. For the CDR3, the DNA is TGTGCCTGGAGTGCGGCAGGGGGGAGATACGAGCAGTACTTC. It yields the protein CAWSAAGGRYEQYF.

The gene calls are TRBV28 and TRBJ1-6; 9 positions agree with TRBD1. This CDR3 region has 17 residues. With V trimmed by 7 bases and J by 10 bases, 17 bases remained unmatched. Germline lookup yields CDR1 MDHEN and CDR2 SYDVKM. The CDR3 here is CASTSSNEGQGASPLHF. The DNA for the CDR3 is TGTGCCAGCACCTCTTCTAACGAGGGACAGGGAGCGTCACCCCTCCACTTT.

The rearrangement links TRBV19 to TRBJ2-7, with 9 bases lining up with TRBD2. The CDR3 spans 17 residues. Germline V CDR1 and CDR2: LNHDA, SQIVND (reference sequence). V lost 5 bases and J lost 4; bases outside the gene matches: 15. The CDR3 DNA reads as TGTGCCAGTAGTCAGAGAACTACCGGACTAGCGCGGTACGAGCAGTACTTC. Encoded protein: CASSQRTTGLARYEQYF.

This rearrangement joins TRBV7-2 to TRBJ1-2; TRBD1 might be the D (5 bases). This CDR3 has 15 amino acids. V shed 2 bases and J shed 7 bases, with 17 bases lying between them. The V gene's germline CDR1 is SGHTA and CDR2 FQGNSA. CDR3 coding DNA: TGTGCCAGCAGCTTACAGGGAGTGAACACCCCTGGCTACACCTTC. As protein: CASSLQGVNTPGYTF. The full variable domain, in which reference TRBV7-2 and TRBJ1-2 provide the parts outside the CDR3, is GAGVSQSPSNKVTEKGKDVELRCDPISGHTALYWYRQSLGQGLEFLIYFQGNSAPDKSGLPSDRFSAERTGGSVSTLTIQRTQQEDSAVYLCASSLQGVNTPGYTFGSGTRLTVV.

As for this clone: This sequence may be a read error, since a much larger clone differs from it by one base. Other DNA sequences in this specimen translate into the identical CDR3. V gene TRBV5-4 combines with J gene TRBJ2-3; 7 nucleotides line up with TRBD2. This CDR3 has 14 amino acids. The V gene's germline CDR1 is SGHNT and CDR2 YYREEE (reference sequence). V was pared by 4 bases and J by 5 bases, with 7 bases of the junction left unmatched. CDR3 bases: TGTGCCAGCAGCCAGGCGGGAGCTGGAGATACGCAGTATTTT. As protein: CASSQAGAGDTQYF.

The chain is built from TRBV7-8 and TRBJ2-7; D is undetermined. Trimming stripped 5 bases from V and 8 bases from J, with 10 bases between. The length of the CDR3 is 11 residues. CDR1 and CDR2 from the germline V gene are SGHVS and FQNEAQ. CDR3 loop: CASSDYHQQYF. Here the CDR3 DNA reads TGTGCCAGCAGCGATTATCACCAGCAGTACTTC.

The chain joins TRBV5-1 to TRBJ2-1, with a possible D match to TRBD1 (6 bases). V was shortened by 4 bases and J by 6 bases, with 11 bases between the two germline ends. From germline, CDR1 is SGHRS and CDR2 YFSETQ. The CDR3 has 13 residues. Here the CDR3 DNA reads TGCGCCAGCAGCGAGCCAGGGGCCAATGAGCAGTTCTTC. Protein: CASSEPGANEQFF.

The CDR3 DNA reads as TGTGCCGTAGGCCGGGGTAGCACTGAAGCTTTCTTT. Encoded protein: CAVGRGSTEAFF. J is TRBJ1-1 and V is TRBV28; D gene ambiguous. V was trimmed by 11 bases and J by 4 bases, leaving 14 bases between them. CDR3 length equals 12 residues. In germline, CDR1 is MDHEN, CDR2 SYDVKM.

The V and J genes are TRBV5-1 and TRBJ2-1, with D perhaps TRBD2 (6 bases). CDR3 length equals 17 residues. Trimming removed 3 bases from V and 2 bases from J, with 18 bases in between. Germline CDR1 and CDR2: SGHRS and YFSETQ. CDR3 sequence (DNA): TGCGCCAGCAGCTGGGGGACTGTGCAGGGCCCCTACAATGAGCAGTTCTTC. Its translation: CASSWGTVQGPYNEQFF.

The chain is built from TRBV29-1 and TRBJ1-5; maybe TRBD1 (6 bases). In germline, CDR1 is SQVTM, CDR2 ANQGSEA. This CDR3 is built from 13 residues. V lost 4 bases to trimming and J lost 4 bases, with 11 bases between them. CDR3: CSVATGKNQPQHF. CDR3 nucleotide sequence: TGCAGCGTTGCTACAGGGAAGAATCAGCCCCAGCATTTT.

As for this clone: A much larger clone sits a single nucleotide away, making a read error possible. The chain recombines TRBV5-4 with TRBJ2-7; possibly TRBD2 for D (5 bases). This CDR3 has 13 residues. Germline V gene sequence: CDR1 SGHNT, CDR2 YYREEE (reference sequence). The V end lost 3 bases, the J end lost 4 bases, and 11 bases lay between the germline ends. DNA of the CDR3: TGTGCCAGCAGCTCGAGGACGGGATACGAGCAGTACTTC. Its protein is CASSSRTGYEQYF.

This clone came up once. The chain has TRBV5-1 and TRBJ1-3; tentatively, D is TRBD1 (6 bases). This CDR3 comprises 16 residues. V lost 7 bases and J 0 bases, leaving 17 bases between the germline ends. CDR1 SGHRS and CDR2 YFSETQ come from the germline V gene. CDR3 sequence (DNA): TGCGCCAGCCGATTGGACAGCTTCTTCTCTGGAAACACCATATATTTT. The encoded protein is CASRLDSFFSGNTIYF.